This note documents a single T cell receptor (beta chain) sequence. There is no known antigen for this receptor. No much larger clone is present one base from it, and per-base qualities are unavailable. The data belong to a study of blood T cells in healthy people across ages (dated by TCRdb to 2013 to 2016). For the study in its entirety: In model experiments, template switching captured about one uniquely barcoded TCR beta cDNA molecule for every two T cells. The donors were divided into four age groups: young (average 16 years), middle-aged (around 41), aged (around 59) and long-lived (around 87). To track age-related changes in TCR beta repertoire diversity, the study relied on deep sequencing normalized with unique cDNA molecular identifiers. Two additional independent replicas of 1 million unique cDNA reads from the same blood draw were analyzed for two donors (one aged 18 to 29 and one aged 80 or older).

Library preparation used 5' RACE. TCRdb lists the instrument as Illumina HiSeq 2500. A second PCR of about 7 to 12 cycles was run with a J-beta primer mix and a sample-barcoded 5' primer. A template-switch 5' adaptor carrying 12 random nucleotides introduced a unique molecular identifier onto each TCR beta cDNA molecule. Each sample yielded at least 3 million CDR3-containing paired-end reads. All of the RNA was converted into first-strand cDNA using the Mint cDNA synthesis kit, with a TRBC-specific oligonucleotide serving as the primer. All cDNA was treated with uracil-DNA glycosylase and then went through a first 18-cycle PCR with the universal primers M1SS and BC2_uni_R. The authors processed their data as follows. For normalization, 1 million high-quality reads were randomly selected from each sample, with every read carrying a distinct molecular identifier. Reads with shared molecular identifiers were discarded instead of being binned into consensus sequences. MiTCR, run with a Q25 quality threshold and the strictest error-elimination algorithm, handled CDR3 identification, clonotype clustering and error correction. A nonparametric unseen species model using Euler transformation provided a lower-bound estimate of total TCR beta diversity. TCRdb reprocessed the public reads (quality trimming at Q25 with fastp, clone calling with MiXCR) and kept in-frame beta chains. Rows are combined by CDR3 protein, so each entry shows the most common genes and DNA. TCRdb, not the authors, supplied the V and J calls. The sample has around 1,000,000 distinct CDR3 sequences on record, almost 25% of them singletons. The ten largest clones add up to 0.65% to 0.75% of the sample.

Summary of the overall study and its limitations: The CMV infection status of donors was not known, potentially confounding age-related changes in expanded clonotypes. Conclusive comparison of naive and antigen-experienced compartments was prevented by the profiling of bulk unsorted PBMCs. A strong correlation was found between observed TCR beta diversity and the percentage of naive T cells measured by flow cytometry. Estimates of total diversity based on one million sequenced T cells were regarded as lower bounds and as underestimates. The long-lived group showed more naive CD4+ T cells, fewer expanded clones and increased TCR diversity than the aged group, suggesting age selection. Observed TCR beta diversity per million T cells fell roughly linearly with age, and a significant reduction was already apparent by age around 40.

The donors were 40 or so Caucasian individuals from Russia, aged 6 to 90 years, who were systemically healthy. Ten milliliters of peripheral blood were collected from each donor into EDTA-treated Vacutainer tubes. PBMCs were isolated by Ficoll-Paque density-gradient centrifugation, with at least 6 million obtained per sample. Trizol reagent was used to extract total RNA from PBMCs, with at least 5 micrograms per sample. For every donor, an aliquot of PBMCs went through flow cytometry to measure the percentages of naive CD45RAhigh/CD27high T cells. CDR1 is given as ENHRY and CDR2 as SYGVKD, both from the germline V gene. Its CDR3 holds 14 amino acids, cysteine through phenylalanine. CDR3 DNA is the only sequence kept; it has 42 bases, read in frame from the first base. Deletion took 6 bases off V and 4 bases off J, with a span of 15 bases between the germline ends. In addition, the sample was reused for a study of T cells of mothers and their children. From that second study: Nine systemically healthy Caucasian individuals served as donors, namely three mothers together with their six children. cDNA synthesis consumed the entire amount of extracted RNA, loaded at 1.5 ug RNA in each 15 ul reaction. In the second PCR, the M1S primer introduced both the sample barcodes and 2-4 random nucleotides. More than 9 million TCR beta CDR3 reads were obtained from each mother, and roughly 3.1 million reads were obtained from each child. Thymic selection similarly shapes TCR recombination output in related and unrelated pairs, with minor effect from inherited differences. Related mother-child pairs always showed normalized repertoire overlap that was slightly higher than in unrelated mother-child pairs, though the difference was never significant. With a sensitivity of 90 to 100 clones per million clonotypes, no persistent microchimeric T cell clones were detected. To look for features that set related mother-child pairs apart from unrelated individuals, the researchers ran deep NGS to compare the TCR beta repertoires of mothers and children. Mothers averaged around 43 +/- 4 years of age and children averaged roughly 12 +/- 4 years. After adapter ligation with NEBNext reagents, the libraries were sequenced on Illumina HiSeq 2000 with 100+100 nt paired-end reads. To prevent cross-contamination, the mother and child libraries were prepared a month apart and were sequenced in separate runs. Between roughly 450,000 and 2,000,000 distinct TCR beta clonotypes were identified per donor. Naive TCR beta clonotypes were estimated from low-frequency clonotypes matched to each donor's FACS-determined naive share, without sorting.

Sequenced: blood. The clonotype originates from a girl between 2 and 10 years old in good health. This chain is built from TRBV10-3 and TRBJ1-2; a tentative D match to TRBD1 spans 5 bases. The CDR3 has the sequence CAIRDRDSLYGYTF. The nucleotides read TGTGCCATCAGAGATAGAGACAGCCTCTATGGCTACACCTTC.